The 30 T cell receptor beta chains in this list originate from one sample, sequenced in a study of brain T cells in children with intractable seizures. Profiled with immunoSEQ multiplex PCR; TCRdb holds only in-frame clones, not every one. The sample shows about 80,000 clones, around nine tenths of them seen only once. Sequenced material: peripheral blood, taken at surgery. Receptor source: a girl aged 2 to 10 with Rasmussen encephalitis and intractable seizures.

The genes are TRBV6-1 and TRBJ1-4; possible D gene TRBD1, 5 bases. Deletions cut 1 base from V and 7 bases from J, with 10 bases between. The germline V gene has CDR1 MNHNS and CDR2 SASEGT. CDR3 length equals 14 residues. CDR3 nucleotide sequence: TGTGCCAGCAGTGAAGACAGGTGGGGTGAAAAACTGTTTTTT. Amino acids: CASSEDRWGEKLFF.

The chain has TRBV27 and TRBJ1-6; 8 bases fit TRBD1. V shed 6 bases and J 4 bases; nucleotides not matched to a gene: 8. The germline V gene has CDR1 MNHEY and CDR2 SMNVEV (reference sequence). CDR3 length: 16 amino acids. CDR3 residues: CASSPHTGGYNSPLHF. The CDR3 coding sequence is TGTGCCAGCAGCCCTCACACAGGGGGTTATAATTCACCCCTCCACTTT.

The V call is TRBV2, the J call TRBJ2-3, with 13 bases fitting TRBD2. The germline V gene has CDR1 SNHLY and CDR2 FYNNEI. J lost 7 bases, V lost 5 bases, and 9 bases had no gene match. CDR3 length equals 16 residues. Here the CDR3 DNA reads TGTGCCAGCAGTCCAGGACTAGCGGGGGAGCGGAATACGCAGTATTTT. As protein: CASSPGLAGERNTQYF.

This rearrangement joins TRBV4-1 to TRBJ2-2; no firm D call. Germline CDR1 and CDR2: MGHRA and YSYEKL. There are 16 residues in the CDR3. V was shortened by 4 bases and J by 5 bases, with 17 bases between the two germline ends. The CDR3 nucleotides read TGCGCCAGCAGCCCACATACCCGCCTACGGACCGGGGAGCTGTTTTTT. Its protein product is CASSPHTRLRTGELFF.

The genes are TRBV15 and TRBJ1-6; the D gene is possibly TRBD1 (5 bases). Germline lookup yields CDR1 LNHNV and CDR2 YYDKDF (reference sequence). The V gene lost 6 bases and the J gene lost 0 bases, with 15 bases spanning the gap. The CDR3 is 17 amino acids. The CDR3, as DNA: TGTGCCACCAGGGGTGGGGCTGCGAGCTCCTATAATTCACCCCTCCACTTT. Amino acids: CATRGGAASSYNSPLHF.

The rearrangement links TRBV28 to TRBJ2-6; TRBD1 aligns across 7 bases. Germline CDR1 MDHEN, CDR2 SYDVKM. The CDR3 is made up of 19 amino acids. Unmatched junction bases numbered 16, after V lost 6 bases and J lost 2 bases. The DNA for the CDR3 is TGTGCCAGCAGCAAAAACAGGGGAGCTAACCATCCTGGGGCCAACGTCCTGACTTTC. Translation: CASSKNRGANHPGANVLTF. Complete variable domain (other parts from reference TRBV28 and TRBJ2-6): DVKVTQSSRYLVKRTGEKVFLECVQDMDHENMFWYRQDPGLGLRLIYFSYDVKMKEKGDIPEGYSVSREKKERFSLILESASTNQTSMYLCASSKNRGANHPGANVLTFGAGSRLTVL.

V is TRBV6-5 and J is TRBJ2-3; 9 nucleotides agree with TRBD2. V shed 10 bases, J shed 0 bases, and the junction held 8 bases outside the gene matches. Per the germline V gene, CDR1 is MNHEY and CDR2 is SVGAGI. The CDR3 consists of 15 residues. The CDR3 nucleotides read TGTGCCACCCAACGACTAGCGGCTAGCACAGATACGCAGTATTTT. Amino acid sequence: CATQRLAASTDTQYF.

This clone has a single count. The CDR3 region has the DNA TGCGCCAGCAACACGGCCTACAATGAGCAGTTCTTC. Translation gives CASNTAYNEQFF. V gene TRBV10-2 combines with J gene TRBJ2-1; D is unresolved. The germline V gene has CDR1 WSHSY and CDR2 SAAADI. The CDR3 totals 12 residues. Trimming removed 7 bases at V and 2 bases at J, with 6 bases between.

This clone has more than one count but fewer than ten. This chain links TRBV2 with TRBJ1-1; 8 bases are shared with TRBD1. The V and J ends lost 5 bases and 1 base, in that order; junction bases with no gene match: 3. This CDR3 region has 14 residues. From germline, CDR1 is SNHLY and CDR2 FYNNEI. The CDR3 nucleotides are TGTGCCAGCAGTCCCGGGACAGGGAACACTGAAGCTTTCTTT. Residues: CASSPGTGNTEAFF.

The CDR3 sequence is CSVEGTQYF. The CDR3 nucleotides are TGCAGCGTTGAGGGGACCCAGTACTTC. The rearrangement links TRBV29-1 to TRBJ2-5; D unresolved. V was clipped by 3 bases and J by 7 bases, with 3 bases between them. Germline V gene data show CDR1 as SQVTM and CDR2 as ANQGSEA. The CDR3 totals 9 residues.

This chain connects TRBV30 to TRBJ1-5; 7 nucleotides agree with TRBD1. The V gene end was trimmed by 1 base and the J gene end by 4 bases; junction bases not matched to a gene: 1. This CDR3 contains 13 residues. Germline assignment: CDR1 GTSNPN and CDR2 SVGIG (reference sequence). The CDR3 region has the DNA TGTGCCTGGAGTGAGGGGGCAAATCAGCCCCAGCATTTT. Its protein is CAWSEGANQPQHF.

The chain links TRBV7-8 to TRBJ2-5; D perhaps matches TRBD1 (5 bases). Germline CDR1 reads SGHVS; CDR2 reads FQNEAQ. The CDR3 extends over 15 amino acids. The V gene lost 5 bases and the J gene lost 0 bases, with 13 bases spanning the gap. CDR3: CASSRGRADQETQYF. The DNA of the CDR3 is TGTGCCAGCAGCCGAGGCAGGGCTGACCAAGAGACCCAGTACTTC.

CDR3 protein: CASSEGLPYEQYF. CDR3 DNA: TGTGCCAGCAGCGAGGGACTACCGTACGAGCAGTACTTC. This chain joins TRBV7-2 and TRBJ2-7; 7 bases line up with TRBD2. Germline V gene lookup returns CDR1 SGHTA and CDR2 FQGNSA. V was pared by 5 bases and J by 4 bases, with 5 bases of the junction left unmatched. This CDR3 has 13 residues.

This rearrangement joins TRBV5-1 to TRBJ2-1; no clear D. This CDR3 has 15 residues. Germline V lookup: CDR1 SGHRS, CDR2 YFSETQ. Trimming took off 0 bases at V and 0 bases at J, with 7 bases between the two ends. The CDR3 DNA is TGCGCCAGCAGCTTGGGGCTAGGCTCCTACAATGAGCAGTTCTTC. Residues: CASSLGLGSYNEQFF.

The rearrangement links TRBV10-3 to TRBJ1-1; D not certain. Germline loops: CDR1 ENHRY, CDR2 SYGVKD. V lost 5 bases and J 2 bases, leaving 12 bases between the germline ends. There are 14 residues in the CDR3. CDR3 in amino acids: CAISSTSNNTEAFF. CDR3 in DNA: TGTGCCATCAGTAGCACAAGTAACAACACTGAAGCTTTCTTT.

The chain employs TRBV5-6 and TRBJ2-3; D remains unclear. Trimming removed 7 bases at V and 0 bases at J, with 6 bases between. The CDR3 runs to 12 residues. Per the germline V gene, CDR1 is SGHDT and CDR2 is YYEEEE. This CDR3 is CASQISTDTQYF. The DNA of the CDR3 is TGTGCCAGCCAGATTAGCACAGATACGCAGTATTTT.

V usage is TRBV6-5 and J usage is TRBJ2-5, with D unresolved. This CDR3 has 14 residues. Germline V lookup: CDR1 MNHEY, CDR2 SVGAGI. V was cut by 4 bases and J by 4 bases, with 13 bases left in between. CDR3 loop: CASSSSPITETQYF. CDR3 nucleotide sequence: TGTGCCAGCAGTTCCTCGCCTATTACAGAGACCCAGTACTTC.

The chain has TRBV18 and TRBJ2-1, with TRBD2 matching over 8 bases. V shed 2 bases, J shed 11 bases, and the junction held 8 bases outside the gene matches. CDR1 and CDR2 from the germline V gene are KGHSH and LQKENI. CDR3 length equals 14 residues. CDR3 sequence: CASSPSLAVEKQFF. The CDR3, as DNA: TGTGCCAGCTCACCATCACTAGCGGTGGAAAAGCAGTTCTTC.

This rearrangement joins TRBV7-9 to TRBJ2-5, with D possibly being TRBD1 or TRBD2 (5 bases each). V was shortened by 2 bases and J by 5 bases, with 15 bases between the two germline ends. Per germline, CDR1 SEHNR and CDR2 FQNEAQ (reference sequence). This CDR3 has 15 amino acids. The CDR3 DNA follows: TGTGCCAGCAGCTTAATCCGTGGGGGAAGGGAGACCCAGTACTTC. As protein: CASSLIRGGRETQYF.

This clone turned up a few times. The V gene is TRBV6-1, the J gene TRBJ2-2; 10 nucleotides line up with TRBD2. Germline CDR1 MNHNS, CDR2 SASEGT. This CDR3 contains 16 residues. Germline trimming cut 4 bases from V and 5 bases from J; bases unmatched to any gene: 7. The CDR3 reads CASSGRTSGGTGELFF. For the CDR3, the DNA is TGTGCCAGCAGTGGAAGGACTAGCGGAGGTACCGGGGAGCTGTTTTTT.

This sequence joins TRBV28 and TRBJ2-7; 7 positions match TRBD1. CDR1 is MDHEN, CDR2 SYDVKM, per germline. The ends lost 2 bases at V and 3 bases at J; junction bases unmatched: 7. The CDR3 is 15 amino acids. The chain's CDR3 is CASSLTGQESYEQYF. In nucleotides, the CDR3 is TGTGCCAGCAGTTTAACCGGACAGGAGAGCTACGAGCAGTACTTC.

V is TRBV7-9 and J is TRBJ1-3, with 7 bases aligning to TRBD1. The CDR3 contains 16 residues. Germline V gene lookup returns CDR1 SEHNR and CDR2 FQNEAQ (reference sequence). Losses at the gene ends were 3 bases for V and 0 bases for J; bases not matched to a gene: 5. The CDR3 DNA reads TGTGCCAGCAGCTTGGGACAGACGGGCTCTGGAAACACCATATATTTT. This encodes CASSLGQTGSGNTIYF.

V is TRBV30 and J is TRBJ2-1, with no clear D. Looked up from germline, CDR1 is GTSNPN and CDR2 is SVGIG (reference sequence). The CDR3 length is 12 residues. V lost 0 bases to trimming and J lost 5 bases, with 5 bases between them. This CDR3 reads CAWSVRDNEQFF. The CDR3 coding sequence is TGTGCCTGGAGTGTACGAGACAATGAGCAGTTCTTC.

The DNA of the CDR3 is TGCGCCAGCAGGGATGGGGGACAGGCGTTCATGAACACTGAAGCTTTCTTT. Translated: CASRDGGQAFMNTEAFF. V and J are TRBV10-2 and TRBJ1-1; 8 bases map to TRBD1. The CDR3 extends over 17 amino acids. The junction had 12 bases not matched to a gene; V was cut back by 6 bases and J by 0 bases. Germline lookup yields CDR1 WSHSY and CDR2 SAAADI.

V is TRBV5-5 and J is TRBJ2-1; TRBD2 is a possible D gene (5 bases). Germline V CDR1 and CDR2: SGHKS, YYEKEE (reference sequence). V gave up 0 bases and J gave up 4 bases, with 11 bases separating them. This CDR3 contains 15 residues. CDR3: CASSLVPTKYNEQFF. Written as DNA, the CDR3 is TGTGCCAGCAGCTTGGTCCCGACTAAGTACAATGAGCAGTTCTTC. The full variable domain, its missing parts supplied by reference TRBV5-5 and TRBJ2-1, is DAGVTQSPTHLIKTRGQQVTLRCSPISGHKSVSWYQQVLGQGPQFIFQYYEKEERGRGNFPDRFSARQFPNYSSELNVNALLLGDSALYLCASSLVPTKYNEQFFGPGTRLTVL.

This clone was observed once. The chain is built from TRBV5-4 and TRBJ1-1; tentative D call: TRBD1 (5 bases). The CDR3 runs 14 residues. V lost 5 bases, J lost 4 bases, and 15 bases lay in between. Looked up from germline, CDR1 is SGHNT and CDR2 is YYREEE (reference sequence). CDR3 amino acids: CASSPDRLPTEAFF. DNA for the CDR3: TGTGCCAGCAGTCCAGACAGATTACCCACTGAAGCTTTCTTT.

The gene calls are TRBV2 and TRBJ2-7; 10 bases fit TRBD1. J was trimmed by 10 bases and V by 7 bases; bases with no gene match: 13. Germline CDR1 SNHLY, CDR2 FYNNEI. This CDR3 comprises 14 residues. DNA for the CDR3: TGTGCCAGCAATCCGGGACAGGGGTCCGCTAGTCAGTACTTC. Its translation is CASNPGQGSASQYF.

The V gene is TRBV13, the J gene TRBJ1-1; D is possibly TRBD1 (5 bases). The V gene's germline CDR1 is PRHDT and CDR2 FYEKMQ (reference sequence). V was cut by 6 bases and J by 0 bases, with 8 bases left in between. CDR3 length: 13 amino acids. CDR3 sequence (DNA): TGTGCCAGCAGTTCCAGGGTGAACACTGAAGCTTTCTTT. Amino acid sequence: CASSSRVNTEAFF. Together with reference TRBV13 and TRBJ1-1, the CDR3 gives the full variable domain: AAGVIQSPRHLIKEKRETATLKCYPIPRHDTVYWYQQGPGQDPQFLISFYEKMQSDKGSIPDRFSAQQFSDYHSELNMSSLELGDSALYFCASSSRVNTEAFFGQGTRLTVV.

The rearrangement uses TRBV12-3 or TRBV12-4 and TRBJ1-1; D unresolved. Trimming shortened V by 5 bases and J by 2 bases, and 9 bases separated the two germline ends. CDR3 size: 13 residues. CDR3 bases: TGTGCCAGCAGTCTCAGGAGAAACACTGAAGCTTTCTTT. Protein sequence: CASSLRRNTEAFF.

The V call is TRBV28, the J call TRBJ1-5; D is unclear. CDR1 and CDR2 from the germline V gene are MDHEN and SYDVKM. This CDR3 is 9 amino acids long. Trimming shortened V by 8 bases and J by 9 bases, and 5 bases separated the two germline ends. DNA for the CDR3: TGTGCCAGCGGTCCGCCCCAGCATTTT. It translates to CASGPPQHF.